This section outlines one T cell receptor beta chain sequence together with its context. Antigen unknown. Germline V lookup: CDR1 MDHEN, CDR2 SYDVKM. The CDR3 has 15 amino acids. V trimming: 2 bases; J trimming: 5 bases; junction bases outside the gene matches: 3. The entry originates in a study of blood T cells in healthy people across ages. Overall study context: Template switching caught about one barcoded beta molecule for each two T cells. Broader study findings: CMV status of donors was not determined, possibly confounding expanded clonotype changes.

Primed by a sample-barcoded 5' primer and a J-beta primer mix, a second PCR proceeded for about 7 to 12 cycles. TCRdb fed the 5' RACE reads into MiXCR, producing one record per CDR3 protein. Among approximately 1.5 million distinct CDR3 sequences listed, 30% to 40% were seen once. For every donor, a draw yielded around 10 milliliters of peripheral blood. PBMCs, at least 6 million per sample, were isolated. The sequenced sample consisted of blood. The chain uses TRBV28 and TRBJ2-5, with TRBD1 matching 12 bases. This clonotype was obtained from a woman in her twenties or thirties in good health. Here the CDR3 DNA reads TGTGCCAGCAGTTTAAGGGACAGGGGGCTGGAGACCCAGTACTTC. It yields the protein CASSLRDRGLETQYF.